This is a list of T cell receptor beta chains from one sample in a study of T cell responses to AZD1222 COVID-19 vaccine. The table came from immunoSEQ multiplex PCR; TCRdb's copy has only in-frame clones and leaves some out. This table has more than 110,000 clones, approximately 92% appearing once. Sequenced here: peripheral blood, sampled 28 days after the second AZD1222 dose. All receptors derive from an adult who received the AZD1222 COVID-19 vaccine. The CDR3 runs from the conserved cysteine through the conserved F or W. Each record gives: D gene, V gene, clone size, J gene, CDR3 DNA, CDR3 protein. A D gene is named only where the DNA matches it firmly. Only some rows state a clone size, as once, few, many or a class for expanded clones.

>.|TRBV7-8|.|TRBJ2-7
TGTGCCAGCAGCTTATTTAGTGGGGGGTTGTACGAGCAGTACTTC
CASSLFSGGLYEQYF
>.|TRBV4-1|.|TRBJ1-1
TGCGCCAGCAGCCAAGAAACCGGCCCAGAGTACTTAGAAGCTTTCTTT
CASSQETGPEYLEAFF
>TRBD2|TRBV3-1/TRBV3-2|.|TRBJ2-7
TGTGCCAGCAGCCAAGAGGGAGGGGGTAGCGGGAGATTCAACGAGCAGTACTTC
CASSQEGGGSGRFNEQYF
>TRBD2|TRBV11-2|once|TRBJ2-1
TGTGCCAGCAGCTCCGTAGGGTTGGGACTAGGGGGCAATGAGCAGTTCTTC
CASSSVGLGLGGNEQFF
>.|TRBV5-1|.|TRBJ1-6
TGCGCCAGCCGGCCAACGGCCGGGGTGGACAATTCACCCCTCCACTTT
CASRPTAGVDNSPLHF
>TRBD1|TRBV10-3|.|TRBJ1-1
TGTGCCGTCCAGGGACAGGGTGGCACTGAAGCTTTCTTT
CAVQGQGGTEAFF
>.|TRBV10-1|.|TRBJ2-7
TGCGCCAGCAGTCCCTTTCGTACCAGACTATACGAGCAGTACTTC
CASSPFRTRLYEQYF
>TRBD2|TRBV19|.|TRBJ2-1
TGTGCCAGTAGTGCCCTTTGGGGCGGGAGGCTGATCGGGGAGCAGTTCTTC
CASSALWGGRLIGEQFF
>.|TRBV30|.|TRBJ2-1
TGTGCCCGATCCAAAGGCGGCAATGAGCAGTTCTTC
CARSKGGNEQFF
>TRBD2|TRBV6-5|.|TRBJ2-7
TGTGCCAGCAGTTACTCGACTAGCGGGACGACGGAGCAGTACTTC
CASSYSTSGTTEQYF
>.|TRBV4-3|few|TRBJ2-3
TGCGCCAGCAGCCAAGATCGGGACACAGATACGCAGTATTTT
CASSQDRDTDTQYF
>.|TRBV6-1|.|TRBJ1-3
TGTGCCAGCAGTGAACAAAAAAACGTCGGAAACACCATATATTTT
CASSEQKNVGNTIYF
>.|TRBV28|.|TRBJ1-5
TGTGCCAGCATCCTCTTCCGAGACAGTAGCAATCAGCCCCAGCATTTT
CASILFRDSSNQPQHF
>TRBD1|TRBV5-3|.|TRBJ2-5
TGTGCCAGAAGCTCCGAACCTCCGGACAGGGGGTTTTGCCAAACTCCCGAGGAGACCCAGTACTTC
CARSSEPPDRGFCQTPEETQYF
>.|TRBV28|.|TRBJ2-7
TGTGCCAGCAGTTCGGGTTCCTTGGGGCAGTACTTC
CASSSGSLGQYF
>.|TRBV7-9|.|TRBJ2-2
TGTGCCAGCAGTACAGGCACCGGGGAGCTGTTTTTT
CASSTGTGELFF
>.|TRBV25-1|once|TRBJ2-1
TGTGCCAGCAGTGAAGGGGCAGGGACCTCGAGCTCCTACAATGAGCAGTTCTTC
CASSEGAGTSSSYNEQFF
>.|TRBV19|.|TRBJ2-7
TGTGCCAGTAGTAAGGTGGGGGCAGGTCAGACCTACGAGCAGTACTTC
CASSKVGAGQTYEQYF
>.|TRBV3-1/TRBV3-2|.|TRBJ1-2
TGTGCCAGCAGCCAAGATCTATCCGGTGGCTACACCTTC
CASSQDLSGGYTF
>.|TRBV7-2|.|TRBJ2-7
TGTGCCAGCAGCTTTCGGGGATCCTACGAGCAGTACTTC
CASSFRGSYEQYF
>TRBD2|TRBV18|.|TRBJ2-3
TGTGCCAGCTCGACGACCTCGCGGGGGGGAGGCGATACGCAGTATTTT
CASSTTSRGGGDTQYF
>TRBD2|TRBV15|once|TRBJ2-7
TGTGCCACCAGCAGGGTCGGACTAGCGGGAGGGCCAAACTACGAGCAGTACTTC
CATSRVGLAGGPNYEQYF
>.|TRBV27|.|TRBJ1-2
TGTGCCAGCAGTCAGACCTCTCCGCTCGGCAGGGGAGCCAACTATGGCTACACCTTC
CASSQTSPLGRGANYGYTF
>TRBD2|TRBV2|once|TRBJ2-3
TGTGCCAGCTCGACTAGCGGGTTAGATACGCAGTATTTT
CASSTSGLDTQYF
>.|TRBV18|.|TRBJ1-1
TGTGCCAGCTCAGTGGTCCGCACTGAAGCTTTCTTT
CASSVVRTEAFF
>.|TRBV13|.|TRBJ2-5
TGTGCCAGCAGCTTACAAGAGACCCAGTACTTC
CASSLQETQYF
>TRBD2|TRBV7-3|.|TRBJ2-7
TGTGCCAGCAGCTTAGCGGGAGGTGGGTCCTACGAGCAGTACTTC
CASSLAGGGSYEQYF
>TRBD2|TRBV4-1|.|TRBJ2-3
TGCGCCAGCAGCCAAGATTGGGTAGCGGGGCCTCCGCAGTATTTT
CASSQDWVAGPPQYF
>.|TRBV13|few|TRBJ1-4
TGTGCCAGCAGCTTAGGTCAAAAACTGTTTTTT
CASSLGQKLFF
>TRBD1|TRBV10-3|.|TRBJ1-2
TGTGCCATCAGTGCTTCCGGGACAGGGGCCAATACCTTC
CAISASGTGANTF
>TRBD1|TRBV28|.|TRBJ1-2
TGTGCCAGCATACAAGGGACAGGGTCCCTCTACGGCTATGGCTACACCTTC
CASIQGTGSLYGYGYTF
>.|TRBV28|once|TRBJ2-7
TGTGCCAGCAGTTTATTCCCGACTGGATCCTACGAGCAGTACTTC
CASSLFPTGSYEQYF
>.|TRBV29-1|.|TRBJ2-1
TGCAGCGTTGTCGGCGTGAATGAGCAGTTCTTC
CSVVGVNEQFF
>TRBD2|TRBV7-3|.|TRBJ2-1
TGTGCCAGCAGCTTAGCGGGAGGCCATCCATACAATGAGCAGTTCTTC
CASSLAGGHPYNEQFF
>.|TRBV3-1/TRBV3-2|.|TRBJ1-1
TGTGCCAGCAGCCAAGGGACACCGCTTGAGGCTTTCTTT
CASSQGTPLEAFF
>.|TRBV14|.|TRBJ2-7
TGTGCCAGCAGCCATGCCGGGACCTGGGAGCAGTACTTC
CASSHAGTWEQYF
>.|TRBV29-1|once|TRBJ2-7
TGCAGCGTTGAGGTTCAAGATTACGAGCAGTACTTC
CSVEVQDYEQYF
>.|TRBV10-3|.|TRBJ2-2
TGTGCCATCAGTGAACAGCGGGCGAACACCGGGGAGCTGTTTTTT
CAISEQRANTGELFF
>.|TRBV24-1|.|TRBJ2-1
TGTGCCACCAGTGATTTGGGACCAGGTGAGCAGTTCTTC
CATSDLGPGEQFF
>.|TRBV7-2|.|TRBJ1-1
TGTGCCAGCAGCTTCGGGGCAGGGACTGGGGGTGAAGCTTTCTTT
CASSFGAGTGGEAFF
>.|TRBV5-1|.|TRBJ1-1
TGCGCCAGCAGCTTGGAAGGGTCTGAAGCTTTCTTT
CASSLEGSEAFF
>.|TRBV19|.|TRBJ2-4
TGTGCCAGTAGTATGGGACGAGGAAACATTCAGTACTTC
CASSMGRGNIQYF
>.|TRBV27|once|TRBJ1-2
TGTGCCAGCAGCCTCCAGGGAACTAACTATGGCTACACCTTC
CASSLQGTNYGYTF
>TRBD1|TRBV7-9|.|TRBJ2-7
TGTGCCAGCAGCCCCGGGACAGGGGTCGCCCACGAGCAGTACTTC
CASSPGTGVAHEQYF
>.|TRBV19|once|TRBJ1-5
TGTGCCAGTAGTCCTCGGACAGATAGCAATCAGCCCCAGCATTTT
CASSPRTDSNQPQHF
>.|TRBV2|.|TRBJ1-5
TGTGCCAGCAGGGGGGGGCAGCGGAGCAATCAGCCCCAGCATTTT
CASRGGQRSNQPQHF
>.|TRBV4-3|.|TRBJ1-4
TGCGCCAGCAGCCAAGACCCCTTAACCAGTCCCAGCACGGCTAATGAAAAACTGTTTTTT
CASSQDPLTSPSTANEKLFF
>.|TRBV12-3/TRBV12-4|few|TRBJ2-1
TGTGCCAGCGGCGGACCTGAGCAGTTCTTC
CASGGPEQFF
>TRBD1|TRBV3-1/TRBV3-2|.|TRBJ1-6
TGTGCCAGCAGCAATGAAGCCTGGACAGGGGGAAATTCACCCCTCCACTTT
CASSNEAWTGGNSPLHF
>TRBD1|TRBV9|.|TRBJ1-3
TGTGCCAGCAGCGTAGACAGGGGGCAGCCTGGAAACACCATATATTTT
CASSVDRGQPGNTIYF
>.|TRBV28|.|TRBJ1-5
TGTGCCAGCAAGGGGAGAGATAGCAATCAGCCCCAGCATTTT
CASKGRDSNQPQHF
>.|TRBV15|.|TRBJ2-3
TGTGCCACCAGCAGAGTGGGCAGGGTTTTAGATACGCAGTATTTT
CATSRVGRVLDTQYF
>TRBD1|TRBV19|.|TRBJ1-2
TGTGCCAGTAGTATCAGGGGGAGGTCATTTTATGGCTACACCTTC
CASSIRGRSFYGYTF